This TCR beta chain was retrieved from a study of blood T cell repertoires in COVID-19. Study as a whole: Italy, Spain and the United States were the sources of the convalescent and acute COVID-19 samples.

This CDR3 is built from 15 residues. Unmatched junction bases numbered 3, after V lost 1 base and J lost 6 bases. Germline V gene data show CDR1 as SGHRS and CDR2 as YFSETQ. Original processing notes: Nucleated cell counts were estimated from reference gene primer amplification. Only in-frame clones appear in the TCRdb table, and some are missing; sequencing was by immunoSEQ multiplex PCR. Clonal size and the V and J genes are those of that table, whereas D and trimming came from the DNA. The data contain 200,000 to 250,000 clones, just under 85% of them singletons. The sequenced sample consisted of peripheral blood. This rearrangement joins TRBV5-1 to TRBJ2-2; TRBD2 aligns across 10 bases. The source is a woman aged 45-60 years with active or convalescent COVID-19. The CDR3 DNA reads TGCGCCAGCAGCTTGCTAGCGGGAGAGGCCGGGGAGCTGTTTTTT. Protein: CASSLLAGEAGELFF.